This is a list of T cell receptor beta chains from one sample in a study of cytomegalovirus exposure and HLA in healthy donors. TCRdb keeps only in-frame clones here, not all; method: immunoSEQ multiplex PCR. The top ten hold about 10% of the sample, which has 180,000 or so clones, 70% to 90% seen once. Specimen: PBMCs. The origin of the receptors is a man younger than 30 in good health and CMV-seropositive. Both conserved end residues are part of each CDR3. D genes are given only for firm matches.

D	length	V	J	DNA	CDR3
NA	14	TRBV5-6	TRBJ2-5	TGTGCCAGCAGCCTTAGGACAGTACAAGAGACCCAGTACTTC	CASSLRTVQETQYF
TRBD2	16	TRBV5-6	TRBJ2-1	TGTGCCAGCAGCTTGGTGGCGGGGGGTTCCTACAATGAGCAGTTCTTC	CASSLVAGGSYNEQFF
NA	15	TRBV5-1	TRBJ1-3	TGCGCCAGCAGCTTGGAGCCGGGGGGCGTAGACACCATATATTTT	CASSLEPGGVDTIYF
TRBD2	16	TRBV7-2	TRBJ2-2	TGTGCCAGCAGCTTACTAGCGGGGGGGCAGGGCGGGGAGCTGTTTTTT	CASSLLAGGQGGELFF
NA	15	TRBV9	TRBJ2-1	TGTGCCAGCAGCTTGGGGGGTTGGGGCTACAATGAGCAGTTCTTC	CASSLGGWGYNEQFF
NA	15	TRBV19	TRBJ1-2	TGTGCCAGTAGTCCCCCCAGGAACCCTAACTATGGCTACACCTTC	CASSPPRNPNYGYTF
TRBD1	14	TRBV5-3	TRBJ2-7	TGTGCCAGAAGCTTGCTCGGACAGGGCTACGAGCAGTACTTC	CARSLLGQGYEQYF
TRBD2	16	TRBV19	TRBJ2-3	TGTGCCAGTAGTACTGGACTAGCGGGGGTCACAGATACGCAGTATTTT	CASSTGLAGVTDTQYF
NA	14	TRBV7-3	TRBJ2-1	TGTGCCAGCAGCCCAACAGGGGGGGGTAATGAGCAGTTCTTC	CASSPTGGGNEQFF
TRBD1	11	TRBV9	TRBJ1-2	TGTGCCAGTAACGACAGGGACGGCTACACCTTC	CASNDRDGYTF
NA	12	TRBV6-5	TRBJ2-5	TGTGCCAGCAGTAACAGGGAAAAGACCCAGTACTTC	CASSNREKTQYF